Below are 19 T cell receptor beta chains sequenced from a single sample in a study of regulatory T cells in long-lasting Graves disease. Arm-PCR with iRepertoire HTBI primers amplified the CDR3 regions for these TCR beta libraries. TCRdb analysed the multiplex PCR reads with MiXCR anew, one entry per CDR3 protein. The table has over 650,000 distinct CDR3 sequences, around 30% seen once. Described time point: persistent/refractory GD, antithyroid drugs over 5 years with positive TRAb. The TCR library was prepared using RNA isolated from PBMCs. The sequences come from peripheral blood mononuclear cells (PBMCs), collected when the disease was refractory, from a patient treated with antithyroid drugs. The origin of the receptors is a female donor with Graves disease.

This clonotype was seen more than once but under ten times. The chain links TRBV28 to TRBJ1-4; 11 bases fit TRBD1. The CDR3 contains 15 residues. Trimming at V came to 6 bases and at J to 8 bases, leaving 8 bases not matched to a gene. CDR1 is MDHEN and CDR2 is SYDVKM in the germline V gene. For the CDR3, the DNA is TGTGCCAGCAGCAGGACAGGGGGCGGCAAAGAAAAACTGTTTTTT. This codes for CASSRTGGGKEKLFF.

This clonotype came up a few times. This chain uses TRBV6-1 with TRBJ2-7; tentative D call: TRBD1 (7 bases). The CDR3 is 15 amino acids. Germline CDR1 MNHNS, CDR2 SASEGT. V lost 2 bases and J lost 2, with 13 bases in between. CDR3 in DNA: TGTGCCAGCAGTGAAATGGCAGGGGGGCCCTACGAGCAGTACTTC. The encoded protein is CASSEMAGGPYEQYF.

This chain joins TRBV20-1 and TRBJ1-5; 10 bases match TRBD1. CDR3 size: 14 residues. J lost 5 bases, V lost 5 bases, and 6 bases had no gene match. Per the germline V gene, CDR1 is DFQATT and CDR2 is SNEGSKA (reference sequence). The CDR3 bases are TGCAGTGCTCCGGGACAGGGGATGGATCAGCCCCAGCATTTT. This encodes CSAPGQGMDQPQHF.

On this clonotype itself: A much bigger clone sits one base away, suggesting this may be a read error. CDR3 DNA sequence: TGTGCCAGCAGTCCGGCGGGACTTCATCCGGGTGGCTACACCTTC. Residues: CASSPAGLHPGGYTF. The rearrangement links TRBV28 to TRBJ1-2; D possibly corresponds to TRBD1 (5 bases). The CDR3 covers 15 residues. V was clipped by 5 bases and J by 7 bases, with 20 bases between them. Germline CDR1 and CDR2: MDHEN and SYDVKM.

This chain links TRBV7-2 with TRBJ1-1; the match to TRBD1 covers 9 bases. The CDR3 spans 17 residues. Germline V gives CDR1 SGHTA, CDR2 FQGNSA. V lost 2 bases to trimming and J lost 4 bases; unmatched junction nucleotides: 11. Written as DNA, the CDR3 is TGTGCCAGCAGCTTAACAGGGGGCGTATTTGATGTCACTGAAGCTTTCTTT. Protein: CASSLTGGVFDVTEAFF.

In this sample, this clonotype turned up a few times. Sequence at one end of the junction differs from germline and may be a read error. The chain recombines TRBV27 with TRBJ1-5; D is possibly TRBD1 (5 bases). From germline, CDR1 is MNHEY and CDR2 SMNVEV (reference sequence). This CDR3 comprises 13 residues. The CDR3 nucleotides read TGTGCCGGCAGTTTATCGGGGGTTCAGCCCCAGCATTTT. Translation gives CAGSLSGVQPQHF.

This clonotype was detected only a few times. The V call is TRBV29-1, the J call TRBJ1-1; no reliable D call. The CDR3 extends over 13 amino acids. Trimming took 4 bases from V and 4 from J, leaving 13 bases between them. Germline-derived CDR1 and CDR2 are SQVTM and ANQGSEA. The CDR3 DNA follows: TGCAGCGTTGCTCTTCCTAGTAGCACTGAAGCTTTCTTT. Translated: CSVALPSSTEAFF. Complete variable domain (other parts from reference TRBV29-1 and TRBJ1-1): SAVISQKPSRDICQRGTSLTIQCQVDSQVTMMFWYRQQPGQSLTLIATANQGSEATYESGFVIDKFPISRPNLTFSTLTVSNMSPEDSSIYLCSVALPSSTEAFFGQGTRLTVV.

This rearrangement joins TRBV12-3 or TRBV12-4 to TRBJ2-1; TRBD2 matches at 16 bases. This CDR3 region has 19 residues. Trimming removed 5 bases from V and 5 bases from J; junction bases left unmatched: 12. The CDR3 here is CASSTSWGLAGGPHNEQFF. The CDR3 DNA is TGTGCCAGCAGTACCAGTTGGGGACTAGCGGGAGGGCCCCACAATGAGCAGTTCTTC.

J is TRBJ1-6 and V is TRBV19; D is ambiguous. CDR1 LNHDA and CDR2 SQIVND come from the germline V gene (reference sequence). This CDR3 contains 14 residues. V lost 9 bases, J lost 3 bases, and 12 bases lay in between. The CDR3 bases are TGTGCCAGCACGACGGGCCGCTATAATTCACCCCTCCACTTT. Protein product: CASTTGRYNSPLHF.

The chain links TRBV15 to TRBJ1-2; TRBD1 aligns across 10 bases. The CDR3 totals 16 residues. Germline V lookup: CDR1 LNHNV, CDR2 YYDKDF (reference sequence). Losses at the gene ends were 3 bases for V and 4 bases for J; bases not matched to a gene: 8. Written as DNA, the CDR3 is TGTGCCACCAGCAGTCTTATGACAGGGGGCGTCTATGGCTACACCTTC. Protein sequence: CATSSLMTGGVYGYTF.

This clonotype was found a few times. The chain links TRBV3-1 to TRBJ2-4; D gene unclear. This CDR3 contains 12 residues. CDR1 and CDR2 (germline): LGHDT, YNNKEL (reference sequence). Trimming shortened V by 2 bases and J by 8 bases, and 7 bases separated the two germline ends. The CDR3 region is CASSQTVDIQYF. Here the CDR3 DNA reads TGTGCCAGCAGCCAAACAGTGGACATTCAGTACTTC.

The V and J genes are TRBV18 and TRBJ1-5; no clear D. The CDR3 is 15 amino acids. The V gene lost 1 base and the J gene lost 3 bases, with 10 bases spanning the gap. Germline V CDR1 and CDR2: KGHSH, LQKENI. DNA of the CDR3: TGTGCCAGCTCACCACTACGGCCACACAATCAGCCCCAGCATTTT. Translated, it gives CASSPLRPHNQPQHF.

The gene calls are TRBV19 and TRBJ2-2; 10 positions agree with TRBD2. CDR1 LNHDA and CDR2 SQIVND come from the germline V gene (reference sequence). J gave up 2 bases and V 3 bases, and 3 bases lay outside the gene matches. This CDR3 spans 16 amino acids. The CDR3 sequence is CASSIGLAANTGELFF. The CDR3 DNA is TGTGCCAGTAGTATTGGACTAGCGGCTAACACCGGGGAGCTGTTTTTT.

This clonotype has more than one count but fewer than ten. CDR3 in amino acids: CASSLPPDRALYSNQPQHF. In DNA, the CDR3 is TGTGCCAGCAGCCTACCGCCGGACAGGGCCCTTTATAGCAATCAGCCCCAGCATTTT. V and J are TRBV6-2 or TRBV6-3 and TRBJ1-5; 8 bases agree with TRBD1. Germline CDR1 reads MNHEY; CDR2 reads SVGEGT. This CDR3 region has 19 residues. V shed 6 bases, J shed 0 bases, and the junction held 16 bases outside the gene matches.

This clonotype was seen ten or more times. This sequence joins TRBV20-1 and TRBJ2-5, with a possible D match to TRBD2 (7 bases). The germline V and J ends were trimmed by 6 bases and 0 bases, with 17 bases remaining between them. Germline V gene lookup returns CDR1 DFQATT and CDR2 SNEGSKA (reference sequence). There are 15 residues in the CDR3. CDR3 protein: CSAEGGSGYQETQYF. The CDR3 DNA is TGCAGTGCGGAGGGGGGTAGCGGGTACCAAGAGACCCAGTACTTC.

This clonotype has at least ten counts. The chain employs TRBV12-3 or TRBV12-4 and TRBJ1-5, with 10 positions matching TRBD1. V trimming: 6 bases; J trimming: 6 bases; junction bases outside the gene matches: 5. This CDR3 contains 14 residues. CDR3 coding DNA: TGTGCCAGCAGCCCGAGGACAGGGGGTCAGCCCCAGCATTTT. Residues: CASSPRTGGQPQHF.

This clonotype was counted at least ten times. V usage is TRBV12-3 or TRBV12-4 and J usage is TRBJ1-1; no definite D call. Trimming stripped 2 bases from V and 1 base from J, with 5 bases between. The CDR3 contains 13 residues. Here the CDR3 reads CASSLKENTEAFF. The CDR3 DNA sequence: TGTGCCAGCAGTTTAAAGGAGAACACTGAAGCTTTCTTT.

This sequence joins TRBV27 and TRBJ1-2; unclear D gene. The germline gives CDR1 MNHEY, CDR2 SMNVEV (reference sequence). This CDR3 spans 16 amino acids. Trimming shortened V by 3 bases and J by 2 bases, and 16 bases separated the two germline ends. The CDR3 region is CASSFGPLSLNYGYTF. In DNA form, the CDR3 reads TGTGCCAGCAGTTTTGGACCACTCAGTCTCAACTATGGCTACACCTTC.

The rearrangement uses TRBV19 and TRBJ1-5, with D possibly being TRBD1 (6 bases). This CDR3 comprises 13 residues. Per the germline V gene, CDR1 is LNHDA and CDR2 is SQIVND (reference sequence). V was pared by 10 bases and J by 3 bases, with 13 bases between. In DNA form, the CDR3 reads TGTGCCACCGAGGGGGGTTACAATCAGCCCCAGCATTTT. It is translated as CATEGGYNQPQHF. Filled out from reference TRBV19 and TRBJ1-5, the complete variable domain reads DGGITQSPKYLFRKEGQNVTLSCEQNLNHDAMYWYRQDPGQGLRLIYYSQIVNDFQKGDIAEGYSVSREKKESFPLTVTSAQKNPTAFYLCATEGGYNQPQHFGDGTRLSIL.